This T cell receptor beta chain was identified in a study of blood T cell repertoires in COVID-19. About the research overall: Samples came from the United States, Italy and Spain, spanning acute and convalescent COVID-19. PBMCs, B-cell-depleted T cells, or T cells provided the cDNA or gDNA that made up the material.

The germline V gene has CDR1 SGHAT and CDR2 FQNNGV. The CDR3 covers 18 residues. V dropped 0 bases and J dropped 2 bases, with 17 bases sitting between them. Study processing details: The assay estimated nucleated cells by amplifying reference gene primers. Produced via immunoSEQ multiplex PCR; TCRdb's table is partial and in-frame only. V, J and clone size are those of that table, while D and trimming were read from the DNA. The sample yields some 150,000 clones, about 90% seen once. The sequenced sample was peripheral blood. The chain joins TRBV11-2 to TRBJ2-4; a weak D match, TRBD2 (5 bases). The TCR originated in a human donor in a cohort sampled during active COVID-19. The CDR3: CASSLDRSARGSKNIQYF. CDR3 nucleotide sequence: TGTGCCAGCAGCTTAGATCGATCGGCGCGCGGGTCCAAAAACATTCAGTACTTC.